This T cell receptor (beta chain) was profiled in a study of tissue T cells after allogeneic stem cell transplantation. Findings and limits, study-wide: Which tissue TCRs were alloreactive or antigen-specific was not determined. Some clones might be persisting host cells. TCR repertoires tracked anatomic similarity, regardless of disease or transplant status. Only a limited share of tissue TCRs appeared in blood or spleen.

The CDR3 is made up of 14 amino acids. Germline V gene sequence: CDR1 MNHEY, CDR2 SVGAGI. V lost 6 bases and J lost 4, with 15 bases in between. The assay was immunoSEQ multiplex PCR, and TCRdb's table has in-frame clones only and misses some. The sample shows fewer than 30,000 clones, more than 60% of them seen only once. In the case of this clone: Its antigen is undetermined.

GI sites, liver, skin and spleen were taken after median 9.75 post-mortem hours. The rearrangement uses TRBV6-5 and TRBJ1-1; D is unclear. The clonotype originates from a female donor aged 60 or older with lung cancer. The material was tissue from the ileum, obtained at autopsy. The CDR3 sequence: CASRPDRTGTEAFF. CDR3 bases: TGTGCCAGCAGACCGGACCGGACGGGCACTGAAGCTTTCTTT.